This T cell receptor (beta chain) was captured in a study of CD8 T cells in ankylosing spondylitis. Points from the study as a whole: Earlier authors reported some of these motif variants in reactive arthritis synovial fluid and blood. Disease-linked clones had a CD8+ phenotype and relatively low frequency in peripheral blood. The authors reported significant enrichment of disease-linked clones in matched ankylosing spondylitis synovial fluid. Seven or eight highly homologous variants made up a TCR beta motif, and this motif appeared characteristic of ankylosing spondylitis blood.

Germline V gives CDR1 SGDLS, CDR2 YYNGEE. The length of the CDR3 is 13 residues. Deletions cut 3 bases from V and 4 bases from J, with 10 bases between. This clonotype was seen a few times. Its antigen remains unknown. Using quantitative 5'-RACE with molecular barcodes, the authors made TCR beta libraries. TCRdb ran MiXCR on the 5' RACE reads and lists one entry per CDR3 protein. In the table there are approximately 400,000 distinct CDR3 sequences, roughly a quarter of which are singletons. Sample: blood, either unsorted or a sorted T cell fraction (not recorded which). The J gene is TRBJ2-5, the V gene TRBV9; D is unclear. This clonotype was obtained from a male donor with ankylosing spondylitis. CDR3 region: CASSATGPETQYF. As DNA, the CDR3 is TGTGCCAGCAGCGCCACCGGACCAGAGACCCAGTACTTC.